These 8 T cell receptor beta chains were all obtained from the same sample, sequenced in a study of T cells after yellow fever vaccination. TCRdb re-called the 5' RACE reads through MiXCR, storing one row per CDR3 protein. The sample comprises roughly 56,000 distinct CDR3 sequences, about 5.6% of which are singletons, and around a third rests with the top ten. Specimen: PBMCs, either bulk or a sorted T-cell subset (CD4+, CD8+, memory, or dextramer-sorted; not recorded which), collected on the day of the yellow fever booster vaccination. All receptors derive from a man between 18 and 35 years old who received the YFV17D yellow fever vaccine.

This clonotype was seen a handful of times. The chain recombines TRBV4-1 with TRBJ1-5; no clear D gene. This CDR3 is built from 16 residues. Per the germline V gene, CDR1 is MGHRA and CDR2 is YSYEKL. Trimming took off 0 bases at V and 0 bases at J, with 9 bases between the two ends. The CDR3 protein is CASSQDPGNSNQPQHF. CDR3 bases: TGCGCCAGCAGCCAAGATCCGGGGAATAGCAATCAGCCCCAGCATTTT.

This clonotype has at least ten counts. This chain uses TRBV4-3 with TRBJ2-4, with D unresolved. Per the germline V gene, CDR1 is LGHNA and CDR2 is YSLEER. CDR3 length: 15 residues. Trimming cost V 3 bases and J 1 base, with 10 bases left between them. CDR3 in DNA: TGCGCCAGCAGCCACCGATCCCTGGCCAAAAACATTCAGTACTTC. As protein: CASSHRSLAKNIQYF.

In this sample, this clonotype turned up many times. The chain is built from TRBV6-5 and TRBJ1-1; D gene unclear. The V end was cut by 6 bases, the J end by 7 bases, with 15 bases between. The CDR3 covers 13 residues. Germline V CDR1 and CDR2: MNHEY, SVGAGI. CDR3 in amino acids: CASSLNSFSEAFF. The CDR3 nucleotides are TGTGCCAGCAGCTTAAACAGTTTCAGTGAAGCTTTCTTT.

This chain joins TRBV5-1 and TRBJ2-1, with 13 bases aligning to TRBD2. This CDR3 region has 15 residues. The V gene's germline CDR1 is SGHRS and CDR2 YFSETQ. With V trimmed by 5 bases and J by 8 bases, 7 bases remained unmatched. For the CDR3, the DNA is TGCGCCAGCAGGTTGACTAGCGGGGGGATGCATGAGCAGTTCTTC. Encoded protein: CASRLTSGGMHEQFF.

This clonotype was seen at least ten times. The rearrangement links TRBV7-9 to TRBJ2-7; D gene uncertain. This CDR3 has 12 amino acids. Trimming pared 0 bases from V and 7 bases from J, leaving 7 bases between. Germline V gene sequence: CDR1 SEHNR, CDR2 FQNEAQ (reference sequence). CDR3 nucleotides: TGTGCCAGCAGCTTAGCGGAAGGGGAGCAGTACGTC. It specifies CASSLAEGEQYV.

The table lists this clonotype with many counts. The chain links TRBV7-9 to TRBJ2-1; 8 bases map to TRBD2. This CDR3 region has 14 residues. J lost 0 bases, V lost 8 bases, and 3 bases had no gene match. Germline V gene data show CDR1 as SEHNR and CDR2 as FQNEAQ (reference sequence). The CDR3 sequence: CASSGGPSYNEQFF. The CDR3 nucleotides are TGTGCCAGCTCGGGGGGGCCCTCCTACAATGAGCAGTTCTTC.

This clonotype has a single count. The V and J genes are TRBV6-2 or TRBV6-3 and TRBJ2-1, with D possibly being TRBD2 (6 bases). CDR1 is MNHEY, CDR2 SVGEGT, per germline. Trimming took off 2 bases at V and 12 bases at J, with 11 bases between the two ends. CDR3 length equals 12 residues. CDR3 loop: CASSYGGAVQFF. The CDR3 nucleotides read TGTGCCAGCAGTTACGGCGGGGCAGTGCAGTTCTTC.

The table lists this clonotype with many counts. The rearrangement uses TRBV5-1 and TRBJ2-3; 9 nucleotides line up with TRBD2. V lost 4 bases to trimming and J lost 2 bases; unmatched junction nucleotides: 5. Per the germline V gene, CDR1 is SGHRS and CDR2 is YFSETQ. The CDR3 is 15 amino acids. For the CDR3, the DNA is TGCGCCAGCAGCAACGGGACTAGCCCCACAGATACGCAGTATTTT. It specifies CASSNGTSPTDTQYF.